This T cell receptor (beta chain) emerged from a study of blood T cell repertoires in COVID-19 (dated by TCRdb to the early 2020s). For context, the study as a whole: Samples covering the acute and convalescent phases of COVID-19 were provided by collaborators in the United States, Italy and Spain. The sample metadata nearly always contained a de-identified subject ID, COVID-19 status, age in years and sex. The material from the prospective study consisted of cDNA or gDNA derived from T cells, B-cell-depleted T cells, or PBMCs. Where available, HLA class I and class II types were obtained from metadata supplied by the sample provider rather than from assay-based typing. The samples were drawn from two sources: the first 160 participants of the ongoing ImmuneRACE study, and over 1,000 subjects contributed by 6 global collaborators. The dataset comprised deeply sampled blood TCRbeta repertoires from subjects exposed to, actively infected with, or recovered from COVID-19. A freely available public database, intended as a resource for researchers studying the immune response to SARS-CoV-2, is where the repertoires were released.

Concerning this clone: Its antigen remains unidentified. One base away there is no much larger clone; base qualities are not given.

CDR1 ENHRY and CDR2 SYGVKD were looked up in the germline V gene. The cysteine opens and the phenylalanine closes a CDR3 of 17 amino acids. Just CDR3 DNA is preserved here, 51 bases in frame from base 1. The germline V and J ends show losses of 10 bases and 7 bases respectively, and no gene match explains 21 bases of the junction. TCRbeta CDR3 regions were amplified from genomic DNA by means of the immunoSEQ Assay, a bias-controlled multiplex PCR. Turning to the authors' computational methods: Within the assay, amplification of reference gene primers was used to estimate how many nucleated cells each sample contained. To quantify the absolute abundance of each unique TCRbeta CDR3 rearrangement, sequence reads were collapsed and filtered. Productive Simpson clonality was computed per sample as the square root of Simpson's diversity index over productive rearrangements. TCRdb retrieved this table from immuneACCESS and kept in-frame rearrangements only. Not all clones are present; in checked studies, unresolved V genes account for under half, and no reason is known for the remainder. D and trimming come from the DNA, and the V and J calls and clone size come from that table. The sample table records about 240,000 clones; around 86% of these occur just once. The ten biggest clones cover 3% to 4% of the sample.

Results and caveats for the whole study, not just this receptor: The quantity of clinical and demographic metadata differed by source and by participant and was supplied without curation.

In the prospective study, participants were 18 to 89 years old, resided in about two dozen geographic areas of the United States, and were enrolled through a virtual design. Cohort assignment in the prospective study relied on participant-reported clinical history from a screening survey and a study questionnaire. Each participant in the prospective study had whole blood, serum and a nasopharyngeal or oropharyngeal swab collected by mobile phlebotomists. Participants in the prospective study had the option to provide additional blood draws and questionnaires over a roughly 2-month period. Before DNA extraction, prospective study blood samples were shipped either frozen or at room temperature.

The TCR was taken from a middle-aged woman with acute COVID-19. The V and J genes are TRBV10-3 and TRBJ1-5, with 8 central nucleotides matching TRBD1. The sample consisted of PBMCs or T cells enriched from blood (not recorded which). The nucleotide sequence is TGTGCCACCTCCGGGACAGGTGCCTCCGCGTCGGGGCAGCCCCAGCATTTT. Its protein is CATSGTGASASGQPQHF.